These T cell receptor beta chains were read from a single sample in a study of control samples from healthy donors and cancer patients. The repertoire was sequenced with immunoSEQ multiplex PCR; TCRdb's copy has only in-frame clones and lacks some. The sample includes 100,000 to 120,000 clones, almost 85% seen only once; the top ten take around 6.6%. Sequencing input: blood. The receptor source for this set is a man aged 18 to 30 in good health. Both conserved end residues are part of each CDR3. D genes are given only for firm matches. Clone size is given for some rows only: seen once, a few or many times, or a class if the clone is expanded.

j_call d_call v_call clone_size cdr3_nt cdr3_aa
TRBJ1-2 TRBD1 TRBV5-1 once TGCGCCAGCAGCTTGGCCACGGGACAGGGAGGTCATGGCTACACCTTC CASSLATGQGGHGYTF
TRBJ1-4 NA TRBV6-5 once TGTGCCAGCAGCCGTGTGGACACCCTGAGTGAAAAACTGTTTTTT CASSRVDTLSEKLFF
TRBJ1-1 NA TRBV6-5 NA TGTGCCAGCACCGAACGGGGATTGAACACTGAAGCTTTCTTT CASTERGLNTEAFF
TRBJ1-1 TRBD1 TRBV7-8 NA TGTGCCAGCAGCCTCGGGACAGGGGAAGGAGCTTTCTTT CASSLGTGEGAFF
TRBJ2-2 NA TRBV27 NA TGTGCCAGCAGTTATAGGATGATCGGGGAGCTGTTTTTT CASSYRMIGELFF
TRBJ1-2 TRBD1 TRBV3-1/TRBV3-2 NA TGTGCCAGCAGCCAAGTGCGCCGGGACAGGGCGTCTATCTATGGCTACACCTTC CASSQVRRDRASIYGYTF
TRBJ2-7 NA TRBV28 NA TGTGCCAGCAGTTTTCACTTGACTTCTTTGTCCTACGAGCAGTACTTC CASSFHLTSLSYEQYF
TRBJ1-2 NA TRBV7-2 NA TGTGCCAGCAGCAAGAGCGGCTATGGCTACACCTTC CASSKSGYGYTF
TRBJ1-5 TRBD1 TRBV6-5 NA TGTGCCAGCAGACCAGGGACAGCTTTTAATCAGCCCCAGCATTTT CASRPGTAFNQPQHF
TRBJ2-2 TRBD1 TRBV18 NA TGTGCCAGCTCACCACCCGGACAGGGTAGCACCGGGGAGCTGTTTTTT CASSPPGQGSTGELFF
TRBJ1-6 NA TRBV7-2 NA TGTGCCAGCAGCTTAGGGAGCTCCTATAATTCACCCCTCCACTTT CASSLGSSYNSPLHF
TRBJ1-4 NA TRBV5-5 once TGTGCCAGCAGCCTGGAATTTAATGAAAAACTGTTTTTT CASSLEFNEKLFF
TRBJ1-6 NA TRBV12-3/TRBV12-4 NA TGTGCCAGCAGTTTGGAGTATTCACCCCTCCACTTT CASSLEYSPLHF
TRBJ2-1 NA TRBV28 NA TGTGCCAGCAGTTTGCGGAGGGCCCTATACAATGAGCAGTTCTTC CASSLRRALYNEQFF
TRBJ2-1 NA TRBV14 NA TGTGCCAGCAGCCAAATGACCGGGAGATCTTACAATGAGCAGTTCTTC CASSQMTGRSYNEQFF
TRBJ1-1 NA TRBV6-6 few TGTGCCAGCAGAAAAGACAGGAACACTGAAGCTTTCTTT CASRKDRNTEAFF
TRBJ2-3 TRBD1 TRBV19 NA TGTGCCAGTAGGGGACAGACAGATACGCAGTATTTT CASRGQTDTQYF
TRBJ2-1 NA TRBV6-1 NA TGTGCCAGCAGTGATAGGGGCAATGAGCAGTTCTTC CASSDRGNEQFF
TRBJ1-1 NA TRBV6-5 few TGTGCCAGCAGACCTAGAACAGGGATGGGAACTGAAGCTTTCTTT CASRPRTGMGTEAFF
TRBJ2-1 TRBD1 TRBV29-1 NA TGCAGCGTTGTGGGCTGGGCAGGGGGTAATGAGCAGTTCTTC CSVVGWAGGNEQFF
TRBJ1-3 NA TRBV6-5 NA TGTGCCAGCAGAGGACAAACGTCAGGAAACACCATATATTTT CASRGQTSGNTIYF
TRBJ2-1 NA TRBV11-3 NA TGTGCCAGCAGCTTGGCCATCTACAATGAGCAGTTCTTC CASSLAIYNEQFF
TRBJ1-6 NA TRBV28 NA TGTGCCAGCAGTTTTCAAACCGGAGCGGGACACCTACTCCGTTCATCCCTCCACTTT CASSFQTGAGHLLRSSLHF
TRBJ1-3 TRBD1 TRBV28 NA TGTGCCAGCAGTTTGACAGGGATGGCTGGAAACACCATATATTTT CASSLTGMAGNTIYF
TRBJ1-5 NA TRBV7-8 NA TGTGCCAGCAGCTTTTTAAGGTCGATCGGGGTCAATCAGCCCCAGCATTTT CASSFLRSIGVNQPQHF
TRBJ1-3 TRBD1 TRBV7-7 few TGTGCCAGCAGCTTAGGCACAGGGGTTGGAAACACCATATATTTT CASSLGTGVGNTIYF
TRBJ1-2 NA TRBV3-1/TRBV3-2 once TGTGCCAGCAGCCCTCGAGAAGGGGTAGGTGGCTACACCTTC CASSPREGVGGYTF
TRBJ2-1 NA TRBV7-9 NA TGTGCCAGCAGCCCGCTTATGGCGGGGTCTAATGAGCAGTTCTTC CASSPLMAGSNEQFF
TRBJ1-5 NA TRBV6-1 NA TGTGCCAGCAGTGAAGTTGGAGGGTTTGTGAGCAATCAGCCCCAGCATTTT CASSEVGGFVSNQPQHF
TRBJ1-3 NA TRBV30 once TGTGCCTGGAGCGCGGTCTCTGGGGGAAACACCATATATTTT CAWSAVSGGNTIYF
TRBJ2-3 NA TRBV27 NA TGTGCCAGCAGTTTTGCAGATACGCAGTATTTT CASSFADTQYF
TRBJ1-1 NA TRBV5-1 few TGCGCCAGCAGCTTGGATGTCCAGGATTTCCTCATGAACACTGAAGCTTTCTTT CASSLDVQDFLMNTEAFF
TRBJ1-5 TRBD1 TRBV6-2/TRBV6-3 few TGTGCCAGCAGTTACTCAGGCAGGGGGGACCATCAGCCCCAGCATTTT CASSYSGRGDHQPQHF
TRBJ2-5 NA TRBV5-4 NA TGTGCCAGCAGCATGGGAGCGACAGCAACCGTTGGGACCCAGTACTTC CASSMGATATVGTQYF
TRBJ2-2 NA TRBV5-1 NA TGCGCCAGCAGCTTGGTAACCCCCACCGGGGAGCTGTTTTTT CASSLVTPTGELFF
TRBJ2-3 NA TRBV7-9 NA TGTGCCAGCAGCTTATTCGGGGCCGACACAGATACGCAGTATTTT CASSLFGADTDTQYF
TRBJ1-5 NA TRBV24-1 few TGTGCCACCAGTGGAGTAGGAGGGCCTAATCAGCCCCAGCATTTT CATSGVGGPNQPQHF
TRBJ1-5 NA TRBV6-6 NA TGTGCCAGCAGCGACAGAAAGGGTGGGAGCAATCAGCCCCAGCATTTT CASSDRKGGSNQPQHF
TRBJ2-3 TRBD1 TRBV5-1 NA TGCGCCAGCAGCGCCACTGGACAGGGGCCTGATACGCAGTATTTT CASSATGQGPDTQYF
TRBJ2-2 TRBD1 TRBV5-6 NA TGTGCCAGCAGCTTCCATACAGGGGTTCCTGGCGGGGAGCTGTTTTTT CASSFHTGVPGGELFF
TRBJ2-5 NA TRBV14 NA TGTGCCAGCAGCCAAGATCACCAAGGGACCCAGTACTTC CASSQDHQGTQYF
TRBJ2-7 NA TRBV18 once TGTGCCAGCTCATCCCCTTCAGGGGGGACCGAGCAGTACTTC CASSSPSGGTEQYF
TRBJ2-3 NA TRBV29-1 NA TGCAGCGTTGATGAGAACCCCACAGATACGCAGTATTTT CSVDENPTDTQYF
TRBJ2-3 TRBD2 TRBV3-1/TRBV3-2 NA TGTGCCAGCAGCTCACGGAGCGGGGCACGGACAGATACGCAGTATTTT CASSSRSGARTDTQYF
TRBJ1-1 NA TRBV7-2 NA TGTGCCAGCAGACGAAACAGGGATTACATCTCTGAAGCTTTCTTT CASRRNRDYISEAFF
TRBJ2-2 NA TRBV19 NA TGTGCCAGTAATAAGGGCCCGAAAGGGGGGGAGCTGTTTTTT CASNKGPKGGELFF
TRBJ1-2 NA TRBV6-5 NA TGTGCCAGCAGGGCGGTTAGAACGAGGAGTGGCTACACCTTC CASRAVRTRSGYTF
TRBJ2-7 TRBD1 TRBV14 NA TGTGCCAGCAGCATGGGACAGATTTCCTACGAGCAGTACTTC CASSMGQISYEQYF
TRBJ2-3 NA TRBV27 NA TGTGCCAGCAGTCCCCGCGGAGATACGCAGTATTTT CASSPRGDTQYF
TRBJ2-3 TRBD2 TRBV5-1 NA TGCGCCAGCAGTCCCCCCGGCGGGGGGGCAACAGATACGCAGTATTTT CASSPPGGGATDTQYF
TRBJ1-1 NA TRBV12-5 NA TGTGCTAGTACTAAAACAGTGAACACTGAAGCTTTCTTT CASTKTVNTEAFF
TRBJ2-1 TRBD1 TRBV19 NA TGTGCCAGCCGACAGGGGGGAGACAATGAGCAGTTCTTC CASRQGGDNEQFF
TRBJ2-1 NA TRBV19 NA TGTGCCAGTAGTATAGATCCTGGGAATGAGCAGTTCTTC CASSIDPGNEQFF
TRBJ1-5 NA TRBV27 NA TGTGCCAGCAGTTCGTATATTCCCTATAGCAATCAGCCCCAGCATTTT CASSSYIPYSNQPQHF
TRBJ1-4 NA TRBV10-3 NA TGTGCCATCAGTGAGACTGCGAATGAAAAACTGTTTTTT CAISETANEKLFF